This paragraph reports one T cell receptor beta chain. The data were obtained in a study of blood T cell repertoires in COVID-19. The wider study: The origin of the acute and convalescent COVID-19 samples was the United States, Italy and Spain. From T cells, B-cell-depleted T cells, or PBMCs came the material, which was cDNA or gDNA.

As processed by the authors: Estimation of nucleated cell counts was performed using reference gene primer amplification. The protocol was immunoSEQ multiplex PCR, while the TCRdb copy is restricted to in-frame clones and leaves out a portion. V and J calls and clone size follow that table, whereas D and trimming were derived from the DNA. The sample holds around 370,000 clones, roughly 90% seen once. Trimming pared 1 base from V and 8 bases from J, leaving 15 bases between. This CDR3 is 14 amino acids long. Germline CDR1 reads SGHRS; CDR2 reads YFSETQ. V is TRBV5-1 and J is TRBJ1-2; tentatively, D is TRBD1 (5 bases). This TCR was recovered from a man aged 18-30 years with active or convalescent COVID-19. Sample: peripheral blood. The CDR3 protein is CASSLTARQGGYTF. The CDR3 bases are TGCGCCAGCAGCTTGACTGCGCGCCAGGGCGGCTACACCTTC.